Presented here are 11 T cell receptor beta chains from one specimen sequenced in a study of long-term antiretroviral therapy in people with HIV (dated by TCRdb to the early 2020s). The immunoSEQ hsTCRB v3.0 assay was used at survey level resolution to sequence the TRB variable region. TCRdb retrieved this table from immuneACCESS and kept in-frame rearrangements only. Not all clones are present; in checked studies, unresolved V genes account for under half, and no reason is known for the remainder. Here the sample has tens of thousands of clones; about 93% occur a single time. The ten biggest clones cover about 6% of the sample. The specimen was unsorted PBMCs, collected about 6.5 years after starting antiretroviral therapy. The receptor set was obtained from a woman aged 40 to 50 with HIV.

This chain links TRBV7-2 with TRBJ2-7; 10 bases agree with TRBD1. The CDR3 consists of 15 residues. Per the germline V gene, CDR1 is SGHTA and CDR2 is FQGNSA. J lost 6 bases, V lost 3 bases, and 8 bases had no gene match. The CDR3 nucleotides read TGTGCCAGCAGCTTTATCGGGACAGGGGCTCCCGAGCAGTACTTC. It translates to CASSFIGTGAPEQYF. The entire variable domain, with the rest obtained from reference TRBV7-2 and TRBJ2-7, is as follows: GAGVSQSPSNKVTEKGKDVELRCDPISGHTALYWYRQSLGQGLEFLIYFQGNSAPDKSGLPSDRFSAERTGGSVSTLTIQRTQQEDSAVYLCASSFIGTGAPEQYFGPGTRLTVT.

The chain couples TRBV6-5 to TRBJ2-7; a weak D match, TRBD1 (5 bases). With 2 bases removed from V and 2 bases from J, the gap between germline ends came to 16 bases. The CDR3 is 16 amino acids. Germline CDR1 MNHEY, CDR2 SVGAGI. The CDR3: CASSYAWTRGAYEQYF. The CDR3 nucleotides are TGTGCCAGCAGTTACGCGTGGACACGCGGCGCCTACGAGCAGTACTTC.

CDR3 amino acids: CASSLTQISGGYTF. The CDR3 DNA reads as TGTGCCAGCAGCTTGACACAGATCTCCGGTGGCTACACCTTC. The V gene is TRBV11-2, the J gene TRBJ1-2; D remains ambiguous. Trimming pared 3 bases from V and 7 bases from J, leaving 15 bases between. This CDR3 has 14 residues. Germline lookup yields CDR1 SGHAT and CDR2 FQNNGV.

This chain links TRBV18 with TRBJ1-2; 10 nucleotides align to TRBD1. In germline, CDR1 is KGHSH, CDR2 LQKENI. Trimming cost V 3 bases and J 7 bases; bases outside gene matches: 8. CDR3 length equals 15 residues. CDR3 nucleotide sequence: TGTGCCAGCTCACCCGGGACAGGGGCGGTAGTTGGCTACACCTTC. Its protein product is CASSPGTGAVVGYTF.

CDR3 coding DNA: TGTGCCATCGGGGGACGCAACTATGGCTACACCTTC. As protein: CAIGGRNYGYTF. This chain connects TRBV10-3 to TRBJ1-2; tentatively, D is TRBD1 (5 bases). Looked up from germline, CDR1 is ENHRY and CDR2 is SYGVKD. The ends were cut back, 8 bases at V and 2 bases at J, with 9 bases in the middle. CDR3 length: 12 residues.

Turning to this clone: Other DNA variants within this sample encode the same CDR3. The chain's CDR3 is CASSLEGPDTEAFF. The CDR3 coding sequence is TGCGCCAGCAGCTTGGAGGGTCCGGACACTGAAGCTTTCTTT. The V gene is TRBV5-1, the J gene TRBJ1-1; D remains unclear. The ends were cut back, 0 bases at V and 3 bases at J, with 9 bases in the middle. CDR1 and CDR2 from the germline V gene are SGHRS and YFSETQ. The CDR3 is 14 amino acids.

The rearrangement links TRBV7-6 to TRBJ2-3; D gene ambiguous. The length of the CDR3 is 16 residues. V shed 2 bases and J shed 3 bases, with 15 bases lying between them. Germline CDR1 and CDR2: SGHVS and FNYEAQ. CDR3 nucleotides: TGTGCCAGCAGCTTAATGGCGTCAGAACAAACAGATACGCAGTATTTT. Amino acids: CASSLMASEQTDTQYF.

CDR3 in amino acids: CASNQYNSPLHF. In nucleotides, the CDR3 is TGTGCCAGCAATCAATATAATTCACCCCTCCACTTT. The chain joins TRBV6-6 to TRBJ1-6, with D uncertain. V gave up 7 bases and J gave up 4 bases, with 5 bases separating them. The CDR3 spans 12 residues. Germline V CDR1 and CDR2: MNHNY, SVGAGI (reference sequence).

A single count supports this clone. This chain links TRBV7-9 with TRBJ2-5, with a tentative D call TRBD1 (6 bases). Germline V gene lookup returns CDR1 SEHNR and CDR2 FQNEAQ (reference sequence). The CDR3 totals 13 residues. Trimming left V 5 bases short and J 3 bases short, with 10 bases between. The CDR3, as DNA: TGTGCCAGCAGCACGACAGGAGAAGAGACCCAGTACTTC. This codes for CASSTTGEETQYF.

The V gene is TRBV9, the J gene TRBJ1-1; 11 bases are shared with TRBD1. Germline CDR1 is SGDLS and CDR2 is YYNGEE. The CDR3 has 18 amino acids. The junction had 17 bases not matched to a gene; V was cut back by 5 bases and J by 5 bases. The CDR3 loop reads CASRGEQTGGQGETEAFF. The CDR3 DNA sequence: TGTGCCAGCAGAGGAGAGCAAACTGGGGGACAGGGGGAGACTGAAGCTTTCTTT. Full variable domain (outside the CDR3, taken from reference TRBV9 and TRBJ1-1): DSGVTQTPKHLITATGQRVTLRCSPRSGDLSVYWYQQSLDQGLQFLIQYYNGEERAKGNILERFSAQQFPDLHSELNLSSLELGDSALYFCASRGEQTGGQGETEAFFGQGTRLTVV.

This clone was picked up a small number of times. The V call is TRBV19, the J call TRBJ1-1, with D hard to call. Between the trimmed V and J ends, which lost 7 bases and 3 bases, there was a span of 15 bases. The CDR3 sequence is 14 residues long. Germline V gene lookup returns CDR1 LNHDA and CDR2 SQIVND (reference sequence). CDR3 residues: CASTLRGRDTEAFF. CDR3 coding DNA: TGTGCCAGTACCCTACGGGGTAGGGACACTGAAGCTTTCTTT.